This TCR beta chain is from a study of cytomegalovirus exposure and HLA in healthy donors. This CDR3 contains 15 residues. The germline gives CDR1 SGHAT, CDR2 FQDESV (reference sequence). After removal of 4 bases from V and 0 bases from J, the junction contained 1 base not matched to a gene. The PCR employed 60 Vbeta primers together with 13 Jbeta primers. Produced via immunoSEQ multiplex PCR; TCRdb's table is partial and in-frame only. The repertoire table contains tens of thousands of clones. The sequence came from a female donor in good health and CMV-seropositive. V is TRBV11-1 and J is TRBJ2-7; 12 nucleotides agree with TRBD1. Material for sequencing was PBMCs. CDR3 protein: CASSWGQGASYEQYF. The CDR3 DNA reads as TGTGCCAGCAGCTGGGGACAGGGGGCCTCCTACGAGCAGTACTTC. Filled out from reference TRBV11-1 and TRBJ2-7, the complete variable domain reads EAEVAQSPRYKITEKSQAVAFWCDPISGHATLYWYRQILGQGPELLVQFQDESVVDDSQLPKDRFSAERLKGVDSTLKIQPAELGDSAMYLCASSWGQGASYEQYFGPGTRLTVT.